These T cell receptor beta chains were read from a single sample in a study of a mutant IDH1 vaccine in newly diagnosed glioma. These receptors' antigens are unknown. Generated by immunoSEQ multiplex PCR, the TCRdb table keeps only in-frame clones and is missing some. In the table there are around 36,000 clones, just over 90% of which are singletons. Material: PBMCs, obtained from a glioma patient whose treatment included an IDH1 peptide vaccine. The receptor set was obtained from a man in his forties or fifties with glioma. CDR3s include the opening cysteine and the closing phenylalanine or tryptophan.

J	V	CDR3
TRBJ1-6	TRBV5-1	CASSSGPGQGESPLHF
TRBJ2-5	TRBV5-4	CASSPILAGEETQYF
TRBJ1-2	TRBV15	CATSRAVGAHYGYTF
TRBJ2-1	TRBV6-5	CASSPHSGHGNEQFF
TRBJ1-1	TRBV5-1	CASRKGINTEAFF
TRBJ1-4	TRBV9	CASSFGGGMANEKLFF
TRBJ2-2	TRBV9	CASRPTAGDYTGELFF
TRBJ2-2	TRBV9	CASSVAGQGPTGELFF
TRBJ2-1	TRBV7-9	CASAPGYSYNEQFF
TRBJ2-3	TRBV10-1	CASSDGGEADTQYF
TRBJ1-1	TRBV10-3	CAISGQGDTEAFF
TRBJ2-7	TRBV30	CAWSVDNDYEQYF
TRBJ1-1	TRBV7-2	CASSFDRRTEAFF
TRBJ1-2	TRBV28	CASRLPGQGNYGYTF
TRBJ1-5	TRBV19	CASRGTTLSNQPQHF
TRBJ2-3	TRBV9	CASSAGGSSTDTQYF
TRBJ1-5	TRBV28	CASSLGFHNQPQHF
TRBJ1-2	TRBV27	CASSLVGEKRGYTF
TRBJ2-6	TRBV5-1	CASSLQLISGANVLTF
TRBJ2-3	TRBV7-6	CASSLVWRGKSTDTQYF
TRBJ1-2	TRBV25-1	CASSEATGTGGYTF
TRBJ1-2	TRBV28	CASSPWTANYGYTF
TRBJ2-1	TRBV6-5	CASSPGSSSYNEQFF
TRBJ2-1	TRBV14	CASSQEWGSRDYEQFF